The 21 T cell receptor beta chains presented below share a single source sample, sequenced in a study of long-term antiretroviral therapy in people with HIV. Samples were assayed with immunoSEQ v3.0 at survey level. The assay was immunoSEQ multiplex PCR, and TCRdb's table has in-frame clones only and misses some. The repertoire consists of about 30,000 clones, with 78% occurring once and the leading ten covering approximately 8.5%. The sample consisted of unsorted PBMCs, taken 1.5 years before starting antiretroviral therapy. These receptors originate from a man younger than 35 with HIV.

J is TRBJ1-2 and V is TRBV11-2; D is unresolved. This CDR3 spans 17 amino acids. Trimming cost V 6 bases and J 5 bases, with 25 bases left between them. Germline V lookup: CDR1 SGHAT, CDR2 FQNNGV. The CDR3 sequence is CASSSPPNQRVRYGYTF. The DNA of the CDR3 is TGTGCCAGCAGTTCACCCCCAAATCAGAGGGTGAGGTATGGCTACACCTTC. Full variable domain (rest looked up from reference TRBV11-2 and TRBJ1-2): EAGVAQSPRYKIIEKRQSVAFWCNPISGHATLYWYQQILGQGPKLLIQFQNNGVVDDSQLPKDRFSAERLKGVDSTLKIQPAKLEDSAVYLCASSSPPNQRVRYGYTFGSGTRLTVV.

The chain links TRBV5-4 to TRBJ2-2; TRBD2 aligns across 8 bases. CDR3 length equals 14 residues. The trim removed 6 bases at V and 5 bases at J, leaving 6 bases unmatched. CDR1 and CDR2 (germline): SGHNT, YYREEE (reference sequence). The CDR3 nucleotides are TGTGCCAGCACCGCGGGGGGCGGAACCGGGGAGCTGTTTTTT. This codes for CASTAGGGTGELFF.

This rearrangement joins TRBV9 to TRBJ2-5; D might be TRBD1 or TRBD2, each matching 5 bases. With 0 bases removed from V and 2 bases from J, the gap between germline ends came to 11 bases. Germline-derived CDR1 and CDR2 are SGDLS and YYNGEE. This CDR3 region has 15 residues. CDR3 in amino acids: CASSVGGFVQETQYF. The CDR3 region has the DNA TGTGCCAGCAGCGTAGGGGGGTTTGTACAAGAGACCCAGTACTTC.

This chain uses TRBV6-1 with TRBJ1-2; the match to TRBD1 covers 9 bases. CDR1 and CDR2 (germline): MNHNS, SASEGT. The CDR3 is 14 residues long. V lost 3 bases, J lost 5 bases, and 4 bases stayed unmatched. The DNA of the CDR3 is TGTGCCAGCAGTGACCGGGACAGGGAGTATGGCTACACCTTC. As protein: CASSDRDREYGYTF.

The chain links TRBV5-4 to TRBJ2-3; 9 positions match TRBD2. CDR1 is SGHNT and CDR2 is YYREEE in the germline V gene (reference sequence). V shed 7 bases and J 6 bases; nucleotides not matched to a gene: 3. CDR3 length: 12 amino acids. CDR3 in amino acids: CASAGGADTQYF. DNA of the CDR3: TGTGCCAGCGCGGGGGGGGCGGATACGCAGTATTTT. Full variable domain (rest looked up from reference TRBV5-4 and TRBJ2-3): ETGVTQSPTHLIKTRGQQVTLRCSSQSGHNTVSWYQQALGQGPQFIFQYYREEENGRGNFPPRFSGLQFPNYSSELNVNALELDDSALYLCASAGGADTQYFGPGTRLTVL.

This clone was seen a single time. This sequence joins TRBV7-3 and TRBJ2-3, with 10 bases lining up with TRBD1. The CDR3 is 12 amino acids. Trimming removed 6 bases from V and 14 bases from J; junction bases left unmatched: 8. The germline CDR1 and CDR2 sequences are SGHTA and FQGTGA. Here the CDR3 reads CASSQDRGRLYF. CDR3 in DNA: TGTGCCAGCAGTCAAGACAGGGGGCGTTTGTATTTT.

V is TRBV7-6 and J is TRBJ1-4; D perhaps matches TRBD1 (5 bases). V gave up 5 bases and J gave up 0 bases, with 10 bases separating them. This CDR3 has 15 residues. Germline CDR1 and CDR2: SGHVS and FNYEAQ. The CDR3 bases are TGTGCCAGCAGCACTACAGGCTCAACTAATGAAAAACTGTTTTTT. This translates into CASSTTGSTNEKLFF.

The chain employs TRBV11-2 and TRBJ1-5; 9 bases fit TRBD1. V shed 3 bases, J shed 5 bases, and the junction held 14 bases outside the gene matches. In germline, CDR1 is SGHAT, CDR2 FQNNGV. This CDR3 comprises 18 residues. The CDR3 here is CASSLRGRDRAVHQPQHF. The CDR3, as DNA: TGTGCCAGCAGCTTGAGGGGGCGGGACAGGGCCGTCCATCAGCCCCAGCATTTT.

The chain links TRBV11-2 to TRBJ1-6; 9 positions agree with TRBD1. V lost 3 bases, J lost 7 bases, and 7 bases stayed unmatched. Germline values: CDR1 SGHAT, CDR2 FQNNGV. The CDR3 covers 16 residues. The CDR3 loop is CASSFTRTGENSPLHF. The DNA of the CDR3 is TGTGCCAGCAGCTTTACCCGGACAGGGGAAAATTCACCCCTCCACTTT.

The chain recombines TRBV30 with TRBJ1-2; maybe TRBD1 (5 bases). CDR3 length equals 15 residues. Per the germline V gene, CDR1 is GTSNPN and CDR2 is SVGIG (reference sequence). Trimming took 4 bases from V and 7 from J, leaving 22 bases between them. CDR3 DNA sequence: TGTGCCTGGATCCCCACGACGAGGGGCGTGGGTGGCTACACCTTC. Its protein product is CAWIPTTRGVGGYTF.

This sequence joins TRBV9 and TRBJ1-1; no reliable D call. Germline V CDR1 and CDR2: SGDLS, YYNGEE. The CDR3 runs to 17 residues. Deletions cut 0 bases from V and 3 bases from J, with 18 bases between. In DNA form, the CDR3 reads TGTGCCAGCAGCGTAGAAGTTGGGCGGGGTGCGGACACTGAAGCTTTCTTT. Translating it yields CASSVEVGRGADTEAFF.

The chain is built from TRBV9 and TRBJ2-3, with D perhaps matching TRBD2 (6 bases). V was cut by 0 bases and J by 2 bases, with 13 bases left in between. The germline gives CDR1 SGDLS, CDR2 YYNGEE. The CDR3 consists of 16 residues. Written as DNA, the CDR3 is TGTGCCAGCAGCGTAGCAGAGGGAGGCCTCACAGATACGCAGTATTTT. This gives the protein CASSVAEGGLTDTQYF.

The chain employs TRBV6-1 and TRBJ2-4, with 7 bases aligning to TRBD1. The V gene's germline CDR1 is MNHNS and CDR2 SASEGT. V shed 4 bases, J shed 8 bases, and the junction held 8 bases outside the gene matches. This CDR3 is built from 14 residues. CDR3 loop: CASSGQGRWDIQYF. The CDR3 nucleotides are TGTGCCAGCAGTGGACAGGGTAGGTGGGACATTCAGTACTTC.

The CDR3: CASRDWDATEAFF. DNA for the CDR3: TGTGCCAGCAGGGATTGGGATGCCACTGAAGCTTTCTTT. The J gene is TRBJ1-1, the V gene TRBV28, with D hard to call. CDR1 is MDHEN and CDR2 is SYDVKM in the germline V gene. Trimming removed 6 bases at V and 4 bases at J, with 12 bases between. The CDR3 length is 13 residues.

The chain has TRBV5-1 and TRBJ2-1; 7 nucleotides line up with TRBD1. The junction had 4 bases not matched to a gene; V was cut back by 5 bases and J by 2 bases. Per germline, CDR1 SGHRS and CDR2 YFSETQ. The CDR3 sequence is 14 residues long. CDR3 in amino acids: CASRQDRPYNEQFF. Here the CDR3 DNA reads TGCGCCAGCAGACAGGACAGGCCCTACAATGAGCAGTTCTTC.

J is TRBJ2-1 and V is TRBV4-2, with D possibly matching TRBD1 (5 bases). Trimming stripped 3 bases from V and 9 bases from J, with 15 bases between. Germline V CDR1 and CDR2: LGHNA, YNFKEQ. The CDR3 loop spans 14 amino acids. As DNA, the CDR3 is TGTGCCAGCAGCCATGAGTTCCCCGACAGTGAGCAGTTCTTC. The encoded protein is CASSHEFPDSEQFF.

The rearrangement links TRBV6-6 to TRBJ2-5; tentatively, D is TRBD2 (6 bases). CDR3 size: 14 residues. Trimming stripped 6 bases from V and 5 bases from J, with 16 bases between. The germline V gene has CDR1 MNHNY and CDR2 SVGAGI (reference sequence). CDR3 sequence (DNA): TGTGCCAGCAGCCTGCTGACTAGAGTCGAGACCCAGTACTTC. This encodes CASSLLTRVETQYF.

This clone has just a few counts. The rearrangement joins TRBV5-1 to TRBJ1-1, with D perhaps matching TRBD1 (5 bases). V was shortened by 7 bases and J by 1 base, with 11 bases between the two germline ends. Germline V gene data show CDR1 as SGHRS and CDR2 as YFSETQ. The CDR3 runs to 13 residues. Here the CDR3 DNA reads TGCGCCAGCGGAAGGGACGGGAACACTGAAGCTTTCTTT. Protein product: CASGRDGNTEAFF.

J is TRBJ1-2 and V is TRBV5-4; 7 nucleotides agree with TRBD1. The V and J ends lost 0 bases and 12 bases, in that order; junction bases with no gene match: 14. Germline V gives CDR1 SGHNT, CDR2 YYREEE (reference sequence). This CDR3 is built from 15 residues. CDR3 protein: CASSLAFNTGQPNTF. The CDR3 bases are TGTGCCAGCAGCTTGGCTTTTAACACGGGACAGCCTAACACCTTC.

In this sample, this clone turned up once. This chain uses TRBV7-9 with TRBJ1-1, with D perhaps matching TRBD1 (6 bases). Germline V gene sequence: CDR1 SEHNR, CDR2 FQNEAQ (reference sequence). Trimming stripped 1 base from V and 7 bases from J, with 10 bases between. This CDR3 has 13 residues. The CDR3 DNA reads as TGTGCCAGCAGCTTAGAGGGGGGCGGTGAAGCTTTCTTT. Its protein is CASSLEGGGEAFF.

The V gene is TRBV11-2, the J gene TRBJ2-7; the D is unclear. Deletions cut 3 bases from V and 4 bases from J, with 7 bases between. The CDR3 contains 12 residues. Germline-derived CDR1 and CDR2 are SGHAT and FQNNGV. The CDR3 loop is CASSLNRYEQYF. The CDR3 DNA reads TGTGCCAGCAGCTTGAATAGGTACGAGCAGTACTTC.